One and the same sample provided the 9 T cell receptor beta chains below, sequenced in a study of cytomegalovirus exposure and HLA in healthy donors. PCR involved 60 Vbeta and 13 Jbeta primers. Repertoires were generated with immunoSEQ multiplex PCR, while TCRdb's copy carries only in-frame clones and drops some. The data show a few hundred thousand clones, with roughly 80% seen just once and 2.9% held by the top ten. The sequencing sample was made of PBMCs. These receptors were obtained from a man aged 30 to 39 in good health and CMV-seronegative.

This clone has a handful of counts. The gene calls are TRBV7-8 and TRBJ1-5; possibly TRBD1 for D (6 bases). V lost 2 bases and J 3 bases, leaving 32 bases between the germline ends. CDR1 and CDR2 (germline): SGHVS, FQNEAQ. The CDR3 extends over 22 amino acids. The CDR3 nucleotides read TGTGCCAGCAGCTTATATGTTCATATCCTACCAGACAGGACTGTACCCAATCAGCCCCAGCATTTT. This translates into CASSLYVHILPDRTVPNQPQHF. Using reference TRBV7-8 and TRBJ1-5 for the parts outside the CDR3, the full variable domain is GAGVSQSPRYKVAKRGQDVALRCDPISGHVSLFWYQQALGQGPEFLTYFQNEAQLDKSGLPSDRFFAERPEGSVSTLKIQRTQQEDSAVYLCASSLYVHILPDRTVPNQPQHFGDGTRLSIL.

There are a few counts of this clone. CDR3 sequence: CASSLALAGNTGELFF. DNA of the CDR3: TGTGCCAGCAGCTTAGCACTAGCGGGGAACACCGGGGAGCTGTTTTTT. The chain is built from TRBV7-9 and TRBJ2-2; TRBD2 aligns across 9 bases. J gave up 1 base and V 0 bases, and 0 bases lay outside the gene matches. The CDR3 consists of 16 residues. Per germline, CDR1 SEHNR and CDR2 FQNEAQ (reference sequence).

This rearrangement joins TRBV7-9 to TRBJ1-6, with D perhaps TRBD1 (5 bases). V was shortened by 1 base and J by 11 bases, with 12 bases between the two germline ends. This CDR3 spans 14 amino acids. The V gene's germline CDR1 is SEHNR and CDR2 FQNEAQ (reference sequence). DNA for the CDR3: TGTGCCAGCAGCTTAGTTGGGGGGGGTACACCCCTCCACTTT. Its protein product is CASSLVGGGTPLHF. The full variable domain, rest sourced from reference TRBV7-9 and TRBJ1-6, is DTGVSQNPRHKITKRGQNVTFRCDPISEHNRLYWYRQTLGQGPEFLTYFQNEAQLEKSRLLSDRFSAERPKGSFSTLEIQRTEQGDSAMYLCASSLVGGGTPLHFGNGTRLTVT.

This chain joins TRBV27 and TRBJ2-7; 8 bases match TRBD1. The ends lost 4 bases at V and 7 bases at J; junction bases unmatched: 6. The CDR3 is 13 residues long. The germline V gene encodes CDR1 MNHEY and CDR2 SMNVEV (reference sequence). Here the CDR3 reads CASSSRTGREQYF. The CDR3 bases are TGTGCCAGCAGTTCCCGGACAGGGAGGGAGCAGTACTTC.

V usage is TRBV19 and J usage is TRBJ1-1; D may be TRBD1 (6 bases). The CDR3 contains 15 residues. Germline V gene lookup returns CDR1 LNHDA and CDR2 SQIVND (reference sequence). V was shortened by 4 bases and J by 1 base, with 13 bases between the two germline ends. The CDR3 here is CASSTVQGRNTEAFF. As DNA, the CDR3 is TGTGCCAGTAGTACCGTGCAGGGGCGGAACACTGAAGCTTTCTTT.

This chain's CDR3 is CSVGTGVNQPQHF. The CDR3 nucleotides read TGCAGCGTGGGGACAGGTGTCAATCAGCCCCAGCATTTT. V usage is TRBV29-1 and J usage is TRBJ1-5, with 8 bases identical to TRBD1. From germline, CDR1 is SQVTM and CDR2 ANQGSEA. The V and J ends lost 6 bases and 3 bases, in that order; junction bases with no gene match: 4. The CDR3 is 13 residues long.

The chain is built from TRBV19 and TRBJ2-3; D is possibly TRBD2 (7 bases). V was clipped by 1 base and J by 8 bases, with 22 bases between them. The CDR3 has 17 amino acids. The germline V gene has CDR1 LNHDA and CDR2 SQIVND (reference sequence). As DNA, the CDR3 is TGTGCCAGTAGTATAGCGGGGGGCCTAACCCAGTCAGCTACGCAGTATTTT. Protein product: CASSIAGGLTQSATQYF.

J is TRBJ2-6 and V is TRBV2; D is possibly TRBD1 (6 bases). Trimming removed 4 bases from V and 0 bases from J, with 7 bases in between. Looked up from germline, CDR1 is SNHLY and CDR2 is FYNNEI. The CDR3 sequence is 15 residues long. The CDR3 DNA reads as TGTGCCAGCAGTGTACAGGGCTCTGGGGCCAACGTCCTGACTTTC. It codes for CASSVQGSGANVLTF.

The rearrangement uses TRBV23-1 and TRBJ2-2, with 10 bases matching TRBD1. TRBV23-1 is reported as an ORF; its role is uncertain. The J segment lost 0 bases and the V segment lost 3 bases, leaving 7 bases of the junction unmatched. This CDR3 is built from 18 residues. The CDR3 loop is CASSQETGGKTNTGELFF. CDR3 DNA sequence: TGCGCCAGCAGTCAGGAGACAGGGGGCAAGACGAACACCGGGGAGCTGTTTTTT.